The 6 T cell receptor beta chains below were found in one sample sequenced in a study of T cell repertoires in cytomegalovirus infection. TCRdb re-derived calls from the reads in MiXCR, one entry per CDR3 protein. The profile shows a few hundred thousand distinct CDR3 sequences, roughly an eighth of them singletons. Sequencing was done on a sample of PBMCs. The receptors were sampled from a human donor in good health (CMV status not recorded). Some clones in this sample may be carry-over from other donors' samples.

The chain employs TRBV11-2 and TRBJ2-5; 8 bases line up with TRBD1. After removal of 5 bases from V and 4 bases from J, the junction contained 9 bases not matched to a gene. Germline CDR1 reads SGHAT; CDR2 reads FQNNGV. The CDR3 runs to 15 residues. The CDR3 DNA reads TGTGCCAGCAGCCACCCGGACAGGGTGGCAGAGACCCAGTACTTC. Translating it yields CASSHPDRVAETQYF.

This clonotype showed up many times. This chain uses TRBV7-6 with TRBJ1-1; 8 positions agree with TRBD1. Unmatched junction bases numbered 14, after V lost 1 base and J lost 7 bases. The CDR3 sequence is 17 residues long. CDR1 and CDR2 (germline): SGHVS, FNYEAQ. The CDR3 here is CASSLDDRGLGTGEAFF. CDR3 sequence (DNA): TGTGCCAGCAGCTTAGACGACAGGGGTTTGGGGACCGGTGAAGCTTTCTTT. The complete variable domain, with remaining parts taken from reference TRBV7-6 and TRBJ1-1, reads GAGVSQSPRYKVTKRGQDVALRCDPISGHVSLYWYRQALGQGPEFLTYFNYEAQQDKSGLPNDRFSAERPEGSISTLTIQRTEQRDSAMYRCASSLDDRGLGTGEAFFGQGTRLTVV.

This clonotype came up many times. The chain has TRBV4-2 and TRBJ1-4; no clear D gene. The germline V and J ends were trimmed by 1 base and 4 bases, with 10 bases remaining between them. Germline V gene data show CDR1 as LGHNA and CDR2 as YNFKEQ. This CDR3 has 15 amino acids. CDR3 in DNA: TGTGCCAGCAGCCAAGGGTCCGGACGTAATGAAAAACTGTTTTTT. It codes for CASSQGSGRNEKLFF.

This clonotype turned up a few times. This chain uses TRBV5-1 with TRBJ1-6; possible D gene TRBD1, 6 bases. Trimming took off 0 bases at V and 10 bases at J, with 8 bases between the two ends. The CDR3 loop spans 13 amino acids. Germline assignment: CDR1 SGHRS and CDR2 YFSETQ. DNA for the CDR3: TGCGCCAGCAGCTTGGGACAGGCCTCACCCCTCCACTTT. This encodes CASSLGQASPLHF.

The sample holds many counts of this clonotype. This rearrangement joins TRBV6-1 to TRBJ2-1, with D perhaps TRBD2 (6 bases). CDR1 is MNHNS, CDR2 SASEGT, per germline. The V gene lost 6 bases and the J gene lost 7 bases, with 16 bases spanning the gap. This CDR3 has 14 amino acids. CDR3 coding DNA: TGTGCCAGCAGACCCGGAGGGGCCAAGAATGAGCAGTTCTTC. Residues: CASRPGGAKNEQFF.

This clonotype was seen a handful of times. This rearrangement joins TRBV5-1 to TRBJ1-2; no firm D call. CDR1 and CDR2 (germline): SGHRS, YFSETQ. The CDR3 spans 13 residues. The ends were cut back, 1 base at V and 2 bases at J, with 6 bases in the middle. CDR3 in DNA: TGCGCCAGCAGCTTGAATGTAAACTATGGCTACACCTTC. Its translation is CASSLNVNYGYTF.